A single sample gave rise to the 25 T cell receptor beta chains below, sequenced in a study of naive and memory T cell subsets. The beta constant-region primer was an equimolar mix of two oligonucleotides covering TRBC1 and TRBC2. Four rounds of PCR amplified the ligated cDNA using nested alpha and beta constant-region primers plus SP2. A single record per CDR3 protein comes from TCRdb applying MiXCR to the UMI-ligation and nested PCR reads. The sample consists of about 22,000 distinct CDR3 sequences, 7% to 10% of them appearing once. Sequencing was performed on central memory CD8+ T cells from blood. Receptors originate from a human donor in good health.

This clonotype was seen many times. V gene TRBV6-4 combines with J gene TRBJ1-1, with D perhaps TRBD1 (6 bases). The CDR3 totals 13 residues. The germline V gene encodes CDR1 MRHNA and CDR2 SNTAGT. The germline V and J ends were trimmed by 3 bases and 1 base, with 6 bases remaining between them. The CDR3 reads CASSEGANTEAFF. In nucleotides, the CDR3 is TGTGCCAGCAGTGAGGGGGCGAACACTGAAGCTTTCTTT.

This clonotype was detected ten times or more. The CDR3 loop reads CASSFIWLSSYEQYF. The CDR3 DNA sequence: TGTGCCAGCAGTTTTATCTGGCTGAGCTCCTACGAGCAGTACTTC. This chain uses TRBV12-3 or TRBV12-4 with TRBJ2-7; D remains ambiguous. There are 15 residues in the CDR3. With 3 bases removed from V and 0 bases from J, the gap between germline ends came to 12 bases.

The chain combines TRBV7-8 with TRBJ2-3; D remains unclear. The CDR3 runs 14 residues. V was cut by 2 bases and J by 0 bases, with 6 bases left in between. Germline CDR1 reads SGHVS; CDR2 reads FQNEAQ. The CDR3 DNA sequence: TGTGCCAGCAGCTTACTAACTAGCACAGATACGCAGTATTTT. It encodes CASSLLTSTDTQYF.

This clonotype was seen many times. V is TRBV28 and J is TRBJ2-7; TRBD1 or TRBD2 may be the D gene (5 bases each). V gave up 5 bases and J gave up 4 bases, with 21 bases separating them. From germline, CDR1 is MDHEN and CDR2 SYDVKM. The CDR3 loop spans 16 amino acids. Here the CDR3 DNA reads TGTGCCAGCAGTATCTATCCGGGACCGGCCAGTTACGAGCAGTACTTC. Residues: CASSIYPGPASYEQYF.

This clonotype came up a few times. This chain joins TRBV7-2 and TRBJ2-7, with 8 bases aligning to TRBD1. V shed 1 base, J shed 3 bases, and the junction held 5 bases outside the gene matches. The CDR3 has 15 residues. Germline V lookup: CDR1 SGHTA, CDR2 FQGNSA. As DNA, the CDR3 is TGTGCCAGCAGCTTAGGACAGGGGCCATTCTACGAGCAGTACTTC. Translation: CASSLGQGPFYEQYF.

V and J are TRBV19 and TRBJ2-7; 12 nucleotides agree with TRBD1. With V trimmed by 5 bases and J by 7 bases, 9 bases remained unmatched. The germline V gene encodes CDR1 LNHDA and CDR2 SQIVND (reference sequence). The CDR3 has 15 residues. CDR3 in DNA: TGTGCCAGTAGTTCCGGGACAGGGGGCTCGTGGGAGCAGTACTTC. It specifies CASSSGTGGSWEQYF.

Many counts were recorded for this clonotype. This chain uses TRBV11-2 with TRBJ1-1; D perhaps matches TRBD1 (6 bases). The V end was cut by 4 bases, the J end by 8 bases, with 20 bases between. CDR3 length: 15 residues. CDR1 and CDR2 from the germline V gene are SGHAT and FQNNGV. The CDR3 protein is CASSYRVSRTYEAFF. CDR3 in DNA: TGTGCCAGCAGCTACAGGGTTTCGAGAACATACGAAGCTTTCTTT.

This clonotype has ten or more counts. The chain joins TRBV20-1 to TRBJ1-1, with D unresolved. V was clipped by 2 bases and J by 0 bases, with 10 bases between them. Germline V lookup: CDR1 DFQATT, CDR2 SNEGSKA (reference sequence). The CDR3 extends over 14 amino acids. The CDR3 bases are TGCAGTGCTAGATCGCCCTCAATGAACACTGAAGCTTTCTTT. This codes for CSARSPSMNTEAFF.

This clonotype was picked up a small number of times. J is TRBJ1-2 and V is TRBV5-1; D is undetermined. V lost 2 bases to trimming and J lost 4 bases, with 12 bases between them. Germline V gene data show CDR1 as SGHRS and CDR2 as YFSETQ. This CDR3 spans 14 amino acids. In DNA form, the CDR3 reads TGCGCCAGCAGCTTTGAAGGGAATCCCTATGGCTACACCTTC. Protein sequence: CASSFEGNPYGYTF.

The V and J genes are TRBV4-3 and TRBJ2-3, with a possible D match to TRBD2 (5 bases). This CDR3 is 17 amino acids long. V lost 3 bases and J 0 bases, leaving 16 bases between the germline ends. Germline lookup yields CDR1 LGHNA and CDR2 YSLEER. CDR3 bases: TGCGCCAGCAGCCATTACGGTTCTCGGGGAAGCACAGATACGCAGTATTTT. Translated, it gives CASSHYGSRGSTDTQYF.

This clonotype has only a few counts. The genes are TRBV7-9 and TRBJ1-2; tentative D call: TRBD1 (5 bases). Trimming shortened V by 5 bases and J by 4 bases, and 14 bases separated the two germline ends. CDR1 SEHNR and CDR2 FQNEAQ come from the germline V gene (reference sequence). The CDR3 loop spans 14 amino acids. The CDR3 protein is CASSKEGIVYGYTF. The CDR3 DNA reads TGTGCCAGCAGCAAAGAGGGGATCGTCTATGGCTACACCTTC.

This clonotype has ten or more counts. V is TRBV6-2 or TRBV6-3 and J is TRBJ2-7, with 8 bases identical to TRBD2. J lost 3 bases, V lost 5 bases, and 6 bases had no gene match. CDR1 and CDR2 (germline): MNHEY, SVGEGT. This CDR3 is built from 14 residues. The CDR3 DNA reads TGTGCCAGCAGTAAGACTAGCGACTACTACGAGCAGTACTTC. Translated: CASSKTSDYYEQYF.

The chain links TRBV7-8 to TRBJ2-5; D gene uncertain. This CDR3 is 15 amino acids long. Looked up from germline, CDR1 is SGHVS and CDR2 is FQNEAQ. V lost 5 bases to trimming and J lost 4 bases, with 17 bases between them. This chain's CDR3 is CASSLDVGIRETQYF. In DNA, the CDR3 is TGTGCCAGCAGCCTAGATGTGGGAATACGAGAGACCCAGTACTTC.

As regards this clonotype: The junction does not match germline at one end; this may be a read error. The rearrangement joins TRBV19 to TRBJ2-2; D is unresolved. This CDR3 is built from 17 residues. Germline-derived CDR1 and CDR2 are LNHDA and SQIVND (reference sequence). The CDR3 DNA reads as TGTGACAGTAGTATAATGACAACGAGGCTGATTCTCCCGGAGCTGTTTTTT. It translates to CDSSIMTTRLILPELFF.

This clonotype showed up just a few times. V usage is TRBV27 and J usage is TRBJ2-5; TRBD1 matches at 10 bases. V shed 5 bases and J 2 bases; nucleotides not matched to a gene: 8. The germline V gene encodes CDR1 MNHEY and CDR2 SMNVEV (reference sequence). The CDR3 consists of 16 residues. The CDR3 sequence: CASSSRDRGFQETQYF. CDR3 sequence (DNA): TGTGCCAGCAGTAGCCGGGACAGGGGATTTCAAGAGACCCAGTACTTC.

This clonotype has a handful of counts. The rearrangement joins TRBV27 to TRBJ2-1; D unclear. Germline assignment: CDR1 MNHEY and CDR2 SMNVEV (reference sequence). The CDR3 is 14 amino acids. The V gene lost 2 bases and the J gene lost 7 bases, with 12 bases spanning the gap. The CDR3: CASSLPGPSNEQFF. Here the CDR3 DNA reads TGTGCCAGCAGTTTACCGGGCCCTTCTAATGAGCAGTTCTTC.

This clonotype came up many times. The chain joins TRBV10-3 to TRBJ2-2; either TRBD1 or TRBD2 may fit D (5 bases each). The V end lost 5 bases, the J end lost 0 bases, and 13 bases lay between the germline ends. This CDR3 has 16 residues. CDR1 is ENHRY, CDR2 SYGVKD, per germline. The CDR3, as DNA: TGTGCCATCAGTCCTTTGAGGGGTCCGAACACCGGGGAGCTGTTTTTT. Amino acids: CAISPLRGPNTGELFF.

The genes are TRBV4-1 and TRBJ1-6; 10 bases fit TRBD1. V dropped 2 bases and J dropped 1; count of bases not matched to a gene: 8. Germline V gene data show CDR1 as MGHRA and CDR2 as YSYEKL. The length of the CDR3 is 19 residues. The CDR3 reads CASSQRGWTGGSYNSPLHF. DNA of the CDR3: TGCGCCAGCAGCCAACGTGGCTGGACAGGGGGTTCCTATAATTCACCCCTCCACTTT.

This clonotype was detected a few times. This chain joins TRBV2 and TRBJ2-5; D gene ambiguous. This CDR3 region has 12 residues. Per germline, CDR1 SNHLY and CDR2 FYNNEI. V gave up 4 bases and J gave up 4 bases, with 7 bases separating them. This CDR3 is CASSGSVETQYF. The CDR3 DNA reads as TGTGCCAGCAGTGGTTCGGTAGAGACCCAGTACTTC.

The chain recombines TRBV5-6 with TRBJ2-1; possible D gene TRBD1, 5 bases. The CDR3 has 15 amino acids. V was trimmed by 3 bases and J by 5 bases, leaving 15 bases between them. Germline assignment: CDR1 SGHDT and CDR2 YYEEEE. The CDR3 DNA sequence: TGTGCCAGCAGCTCACCAGGGAAGGTCAACAATGAGCAGTTCTTC. This encodes CASSSPGKVNNEQFF.

This clonotype was picked up a small number of times. The CDR3 sequence: CATTDREGTEAFF. The CDR3 DNA reads as TGTGCCACCACCGACAGGGAGGGTACTGAAGCTTTCTTT. This chain connects TRBV24-1 to TRBJ1-1; 7 bases are shared with TRBD1. The CDR3 is made up of 13 amino acids. Germline V gene sequence: CDR1 KGHDR, CDR2 SFDVKD. V trimming: 8 bases; J trimming: 5 bases; junction bases outside the gene matches: 7.

Ten or more counts support this clonotype. The rearrangement uses TRBV12-3 or TRBV12-4 and TRBJ2-5, with TRBD1 matching 9 bases. This CDR3 contains 14 residues. J was trimmed by 6 bases and V by 8 bases; bases with no gene match: 10. DNA of the CDR3: TGTGCCAGCGAAGCCGGGACAGGGCTTAAGACCCAGTACTTC. This encodes CASEAGTGLKTQYF.

The table lists this clonotype with many counts. This chain uses TRBV3-1 with TRBJ2-1; TRBD2 agrees at 9 bases. Germline V gives CDR1 LGHDT, CDR2 YNNKEL (reference sequence). The CDR3 loop spans 15 amino acids. The J segment lost 11 bases and the V segment lost 4 bases, leaving 12 bases of the junction unmatched. Here the CDR3 DNA reads TGTGCCAGCAGCCCAAAGGACCGGACTAGCGATCAGCAGTTCTTC. Protein sequence: CASSPKDRTSDQQFF.

The rearrangement uses TRBV28 and TRBJ1-1; D not certain. The V and J ends lost 3 bases and 8 bases respectively, with 16 bases between them. Germline V lookup: CDR1 MDHEN, CDR2 SYDVKM. CDR3 length: 14 residues. The CDR3 region is CASSFRGAYPEAFF. In DNA form, the CDR3 reads TGTGCCAGCAGTTTCCGGGGAGCATATCCAGAAGCTTTCTTT.

The V call is TRBV20-1, the J call TRBJ1-5; 7 nucleotides line up with TRBD1. The CDR3 sequence is 13 residues long. Germline V lookup: CDR1 DFQATT, CDR2 SNEGSKA (reference sequence). Germline trimming cut 2 bases from V and 5 bases from J; bases unmatched to any gene: 3. The CDR3 here is CSARKGAYQPQHF. The CDR3 DNA reads TGCAGTGCTAGAAAGGGGGCTTATCAGCCCCAGCATTTT.